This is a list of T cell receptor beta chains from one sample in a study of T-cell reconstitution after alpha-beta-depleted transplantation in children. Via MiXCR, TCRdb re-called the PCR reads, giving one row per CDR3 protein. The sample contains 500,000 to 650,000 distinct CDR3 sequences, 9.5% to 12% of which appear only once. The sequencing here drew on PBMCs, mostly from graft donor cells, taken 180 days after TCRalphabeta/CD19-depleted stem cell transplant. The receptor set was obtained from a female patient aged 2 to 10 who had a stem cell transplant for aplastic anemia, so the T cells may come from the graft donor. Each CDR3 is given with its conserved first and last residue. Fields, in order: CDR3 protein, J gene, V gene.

cdr3_aa: CASSQQGWGTGELFF
j_call: TRBJ2-2
v_call: TRBV12-3/TRBV12-4

cdr3_aa: CASSLGARADTQYF
j_call: TRBJ2-3
v_call: TRBV7-3

cdr3_aa: CASSLQSGILNEQFF
j_call: TRBJ2-1
v_call: TRBV7-2

cdr3_aa: CASSRTGSYEKLFF
j_call: TRBJ1-4
v_call: TRBV28

cdr3_aa: CASSQGRTGRETQYF
j_call: TRBJ2-5
v_call: TRBV3-1

cdr3_aa: CASTLFGLIAAYTDTQYF
j_call: TRBJ2-3
v_call: TRBV11-2

cdr3_aa: CSASNPQRRQDTQYF
j_call: TRBJ2-3
v_call: TRBV20-1

cdr3_aa: CASSLGTYSNQPQHF
j_call: TRBJ1-5
v_call: TRBV28

cdr3_aa: CSVERQGRETQYF
j_call: TRBJ2-5
v_call: TRBV29-1

cdr3_aa: CASSLSAVYEQYF
j_call: TRBJ2-7
v_call: TRBV11-1

cdr3_aa: CASSARLGTGVSDTQYF
j_call: TRBJ2-3
v_call: TRBV11-3

cdr3_aa: CAISEGAQFQPQHF
j_call: TRBJ1-5
v_call: TRBV10-3

cdr3_aa: CATSRTNGTANGPYNEQFF
j_call: TRBJ2-1
v_call: TRBV15

cdr3_aa: CASSPTSVFSYNEQFF
j_call: TRBJ2-1
v_call: TRBV5-6

cdr3_aa: CASSSGELGLDTQYF
j_call: TRBJ2-3
v_call: TRBV12-3/TRBV12-4

cdr3_aa: CASAGQYMNTEAFF
j_call: TRBJ1-1
v_call: TRBV2

cdr3_aa: CASSQDWTGANVLTF
j_call: TRBJ2-6
v_call: TRBV4-1

cdr3_aa: CASSGAWDEGAFF
j_call: TRBJ1-1
v_call: TRBV9

cdr3_aa: CSVEIGAIGELFF
j_call: TRBJ2-2
v_call: TRBV29-1

cdr3_aa: CASSLKVPEQGAVRGSTDTQYF
j_call: TRBJ2-3
v_call: TRBV7-3

cdr3_aa: CASSREAANTGELFF
j_call: TRBJ2-2
v_call: TRBV7-2

cdr3_aa: CASSTPGAGNQPQHF
j_call: TRBJ1-5
v_call: TRBV12-3/TRBV12-4

cdr3_aa: CASSPANRGVSNQPQHF
j_call: TRBJ1-5
v_call: TRBV28

cdr3_aa: CASSLVLQNTGELFF
j_call: TRBJ2-2
v_call: TRBV7-2

cdr3_aa: CASSQEGDALPNEQFF
j_call: TRBJ2-1
v_call: TRBV4-3

cdr3_aa: CASSSRLAGEDTGELFF
j_call: TRBJ2-2
v_call: TRBV12-3/TRBV12-4

cdr3_aa: CASSYQIDPSETQYF
j_call: TRBJ2-5
v_call: TRBV6-5

cdr3_aa: CASSLVAGPRDTQYF
j_call: TRBJ2-3
v_call: TRBV7-2

cdr3_aa: CATSRRRQGRGDTGELFF
j_call: TRBJ2-2
v_call: TRBV15